Each of the 27 T cell receptor beta chains below was sequenced from the same sample in a study of post-analysis software for immune sequencing data (dated by TCRdb to about 2015). The antigens these receptors bind are not known. The investigation overall reported the following: Patients showed significantly higher frequencies than controls for about five TRBV segments, among them TRBV5-6, TRBV5-1 and TRBV20-1.

The library was built by means of PCR. Sequencing instrument: Illumina HiSeq 2500. Unique molecular identifiers were incorporated into TCR beta cDNA libraries to reduce PCR and sequencing biases. In-frame beta chains were kept once TCRdb had trimmed the public reads at Q25 with fastp and called clones with MiXCR. Rows with one shared CDR3 protein collapse into an entry with the most common genes and DNA. This sample holds roughly 870,000 distinct CDR3 sequences; roughly 58% were observed only once. 4.6% of the sample rests with the top ten. Specimen: blood. The receptors shown here come from a girl aged 5-17 years with multiple sclerosis.

The chain has TRBV10-1 and TRBJ1-6; TRBD1 agrees at 8 bases. The CDR3 sequence is 14 residues long. V dropped 6 bases and J dropped 7; count of bases not matched to a gene: 5. CDR1 is WNHNN, CDR2 SYGVQD, per germline (reference sequence). The CDR3 is CASSRDRWNSPLHF. The CDR3, as DNA: TGCGCCAGCAGCCGGGACAGGTGGAATTCACCCCTCCACTTT.

The CDR3 DNA sequence: TGTGCCAGCAGCTTAGACGGGACTAGCCTCAATGAGCAGTTCTTC. Translation: CASSLDGTSLNEQFF. The J gene is TRBJ2-1, the V gene TRBV7-2; 9 nucleotides match TRBD2. CDR3 size: 15 residues. Per germline, CDR1 SGHTA and CDR2 FQGNSA. The V segment lost 1 base and the J segment 6 bases; nucleotides outside the gene matches: 4.

This clonotype was seen a few times. This chain connects TRBV9 to TRBJ2-2, with D perhaps TRBD2 (6 bases). Germline CDR1 is SGDLS and CDR2 is YYNGEE. This CDR3 is built from 16 residues. V was clipped by 4 bases and J by 0 bases, with 13 bases between them. CDR3 sequence reads: CASSPSGGANTGELFF. CDR3 nucleotide sequence: TGTGCCAGCAGCCCCTCCGGGGGAGCGAACACCGGGGAGCTGTTTTTT.

This chain connects TRBV29-1 to TRBJ2-7, with no clear D. Trimming stripped 6 bases from V and 0 bases from J, with 18 bases between. The CDR3 sequence is 15 residues long. CDR1 and CDR2 (germline): SQVTM, ANQGSEA. The CDR3 DNA sequence: TGCAGCGTCAAACAGCGATTCTCTAGCTCCTACGAGCAGTACTTC. Translated, it gives CSVKQRFSSSYEQYF.

The gene calls are TRBV5-1 and TRBJ1-1, with TRBD1 identical over 9 bases. V lost 4 bases and J lost 0; bases outside the gene matches: 10. This CDR3 is 17 amino acids long. CDR1 and CDR2 (germline): SGHRS, YFSETQ. Written as DNA, the CDR3 is TGCGCCAGCAGCATAGGACAGGGGAGTCCGGTGAACACTGAAGCTTTCTTT. This sequence encodes CASSIGQGSPVNTEAFF.

This clonotype was recorded a few times. The chain carries TRBV18 and TRBJ2-4; no clear D. Germline V CDR1 and CDR2: KGHSH, LQKENI. Trimming removed 2 bases from V and 13 bases from J, with 12 bases in between. CDR3 length: 12 residues. The CDR3, as DNA: TGTGCCAGCTCACCATTTGGGGAAGAGCAGTACTTC. Protein: CASSPFGEEQYF.

Worth noting for this clonotype: At one of its ends the junction is not consistent with the germline gene, which may arise from a read error. J is TRBJ2-6 and V is TRBV20-1; 8 bases are a match to TRBD1. The germline CDR1 and CDR2 sequences are DFQATT and SNEGSKA (reference sequence). The CDR3 length is 15 residues. CDR3 in amino acids: CSAKLTGAGANVRTF. The CDR3, as DNA: TGCAGTGCTAAACTGACAGGGGCTGGGGCCAACGTCCGGACTTTC.

The V call is TRBV3-1, the J call TRBJ1-2; D is unresolved. Germline CDR1 is LGHDT and CDR2 is YNNKEL (reference sequence). The V end lost 4 bases, the J end lost 2 bases, and 8 bases lay between the germline ends. This CDR3 spans 13 amino acids. CDR3 in DNA: TGTGCCAGCAGCCCCAATCGGAACTATGGCTACACCTTC. Translated: CASSPNRNYGYTF.

The V and J genes are TRBV9 and TRBJ1-5; possible D gene TRBD1, 5 bases. CDR1 and CDR2 (germline): SGDLS, YYNGEE. The CDR3 length is 14 residues. The V and J ends lost 0 bases and 5 bases respectively, with 9 bases between them. The CDR3 region is CASSVEGDYQPQHF. The CDR3 DNA sequence: TGTGCCAGCAGCGTAGAAGGGGACTATCAGCCCCAGCATTTT. The variable domain in full, with the rest retrieved from reference TRBV9 and TRBJ1-5, is DSGVTQTPKHLITATGQRVTLRCSPRSGDLSVYWYQQSLDQGLQFLIQYYNGEERAKGNILERFSAQQFPDLHSELNLSSLELGDSALYFCASSVEGDYQPQHFGDGTRLSIL.

V gene TRBV2 combines with J gene TRBJ2-1; possible D gene TRBD2, 7 bases. Trimming cost V 10 bases and J 4 bases, with 17 bases left between them. There are 14 residues in the CDR3. CDR1 and CDR2 from the germline V gene are SNHLY and FYNNEI. The DNA of the CDR3 is TGTGCCATCGAGGGGCGGGGGCTTTACAATGAGCAGTTCTTC. Its protein is CAIEGRGLYNEQFF.

The V call is TRBV7-2, the J call TRBJ2-3; D is possibly TRBD1 or TRBD2 (5 bases each). The CDR3 is 15 amino acids. CDR1 is SGHTA, CDR2 FQGNSA, per germline. With 0 bases removed from V and 6 bases from J, the gap between germline ends came to 13 bases. The CDR3, as DNA: TGTGCCAGCAGCTTAGCGGGGGAATTTCGGGATACGCAGTATTTT. This sequence encodes CASSLAGEFRDTQYF.

This clonotype was counted once. V usage is TRBV5-1 and J usage is TRBJ1-2; D remains ambiguous. With 4 bases removed from V and 8 bases from J, the gap between germline ends came to 15 bases. CDR1 is SGHRS and CDR2 is YFSETQ in the germline V gene. CDR3 size: 13 residues. The CDR3 DNA reads as TGCGCCAGCAGCCGGGCCCGGCTTGAGGGCTACACCTTC. Amino acids: CASSRARLEGYTF. Supplemented by reference TRBV5-1 and TRBJ1-2, the full variable domain reads KAGVTQTPRYLIKTRGQQVTLSCSPISGHRSVSWYQQTPGQGLQFLFEYFSETQRNKGNFPGRFSGRQFSNSRSEMNVSTLELGDSALYLCASSRARLEGYTFGSGTRLTVV.

This clonotype was counted only a few times. The chain has TRBV5-1 and TRBJ2-1, with no clear D. The germline V gene has CDR1 SGHRS and CDR2 YFSETQ. The CDR3 consists of 15 residues. The V end lost 1 base, the J end lost 6 bases, and 14 bases lay between the germline ends. CDR3 in DNA: TGCGCCAGCAGCTTGCCCAAAAGTAGCAGCAATGAGCAGTTCTTC. This codes for CASSLPKSSSNEQFF.

This chain joins TRBV12-3 or TRBV12-4 and TRBJ2-3; 12 nucleotides align to TRBD2. The trim removed 5 bases at V and 11 bases at J, leaving 14 bases unmatched. This CDR3 is 16 amino acids long. CDR3 DNA sequence: TGTGCCAGCAGTGGGGGTGGACTAGCGGGGACCTACGAGCAGTATTTT. It translates to CASSGGGLAGTYEQYF.

This chain joins TRBV12-5 and TRBJ2-3, with TRBD2 identical over 14 bases. Germline assignment: CDR1 LGHNT and CDR2 FRNRAP. This CDR3 has 16 amino acids. Trimming took 5 bases from V and 4 from J; bases not matched to a gene: 5. The CDR3 DNA reads TGTGCTAGTGGTCTCGGGACTAGCGGGAGTTCAGATACGCAGTATTTT. Protein product: CASGLGTSGSSDTQYF.

In its sample, this clonotype was seen many times. The J gene is TRBJ2-3, the V gene TRBV6-1, with D possibly matching TRBD1 (5 bases). Germline V lookup: CDR1 MNHNS, CDR2 SASEGT. The CDR3 is 14 amino acids. V lost 2 bases to trimming and J lost 5 bases, with 11 bases between them. CDR3 region: CASSETTALDTQYF. CDR3 DNA: TGTGCCAGCAGTGAAACGACAGCTTTAGATACGCAGTATTTT.

The chain combines TRBV12-3 or TRBV12-4 with TRBJ1-1, with D perhaps matching TRBD1 (6 bases). The CDR3 is made up of 14 amino acids. Trimming stripped 4 bases from V and 6 bases from J, with 15 bases between. The CDR3 DNA reads as TGTGCCAGCAGTTCGGACAGCCGGGTGTCTGAAGCTTTCTTT. Its protein is CASSSDSRVSEAFF.

V and J are TRBV12-3 or TRBV12-4 and TRBJ2-4; D is uncertain. CDR3 length equals 15 residues. Trimming took off 3 bases at V and 0 bases at J, with 9 bases between the two ends. CDR3: CASSLLRIAKNIQYF. Written as DNA, the CDR3 is TGTGCCAGCAGTTTGCTCAGAATAGCCAAAAACATTCAGTACTTC.

The gene calls are TRBV12-5 and TRBJ1-2; no clear D gene. The germline V gene encodes CDR1 LGHNT and CDR2 FRNRAP. Trimming stripped 4 bases from V and 0 bases from J, with 6 bases between. This CDR3 has 13 residues. CDR3 amino acids: CASGSLTNYGYTF. The CDR3 DNA sequence: TGTGCTAGTGGTTCGCTAACTAACTATGGCTACACCTTC.

The chain uses TRBV2 and TRBJ1-2; tentative D call: TRBD1 (6 bases). Germline-derived CDR1 and CDR2 are SNHLY and FYNNEI. The CDR3 totals 16 residues. Trimming took off 3 bases at V and 7 bases at J, with 21 bases between the two ends. CDR3 nucleotide sequence: TGTGCCAGCAGTGATCCGGGGGGCTTGGGTAGAAGTGGCTACACCTTC. Its protein is CASSDPGGLGRSGYTF.

The chain carries TRBV13 and TRBJ2-7; 7 bases line up with TRBD1. This CDR3 has 16 amino acids. The germline CDR1 and CDR2 sequences are PRHDT and FYEKMQ (reference sequence). The V and J ends lost 5 bases and 1 base, in that order; junction bases with no gene match: 11. In nucleotides, the CDR3 is TGTGCCAGCAGCCCTAGGAGGAGACAGGGATCCTACGAGCAGTACTTC. It translates to CASSPRRRQGSYEQYF.

The chain couples TRBV27 to TRBJ2-5, with D hard to call. V was clipped by 2 bases and J by 2 bases, with 9 bases between them. The CDR3 is 14 residues long. Germline-derived CDR1 and CDR2 are MNHEY and SMNVEV (reference sequence). CDR3 nucleotide sequence: TGTGCCAGCAGTTTAATTTCCATACAAGAGACCCAGTACTTC. It codes for CASSLISIQETQYF.

This clonotype was counted only a few times. The gene calls are TRBV29-1 and TRBJ2-3; unclear D gene. V lost 7 bases to trimming and J lost 2 bases, with 4 bases between them. CDR3 length: 10 amino acids. Germline V gene lookup returns CDR1 SQVTM and CDR2 ANQGSEA. CDR3 DNA sequence: TGCAGCGACCTCACAGATACGCAGTATTTT. It codes for CSDLTDTQYF.

This clonotype came up a few times. The chain has TRBV3-1 and TRBJ1-1, with D tentatively TRBD1 (6 bases). Germline loops: CDR1 LGHDT, CDR2 YNNKEL (reference sequence). The CDR3 covers 15 residues. Trimming stripped 7 bases from V and 4 bases from J, with 19 bases between. In DNA, the CDR3 is TGTGCCAGCACCCGGGGTGGGGGGCGAGGCACTGAAGCTTTCTTT. Its protein product is CASTRGGGRGTEAFF.

The chain is built from TRBV29-1 and TRBJ2-7, with 7 bases aligning to TRBD1. Trimming removed 4 bases from V and 6 bases from J; junction bases left unmatched: 12. Germline loops: CDR1 SQVTM, CDR2 ANQGSEA. The CDR3 loop spans 14 amino acids. The CDR3 nucleotides are TGCAGCGTTGGGGGACAGATCTTCCCCACCGAGCAGTACTTC. It is translated as CSVGGQIFPTEQYF.

This clonotype was recorded once. The J gene is TRBJ2-3, the V gene TRBV14; unclear D gene. The CDR3 has 13 amino acids. The V and J ends lost 2 bases and 2 bases respectively, with 5 bases between them. Germline CDR1 and CDR2: SGHDN and FVKESK. The CDR3 region is CASSQRYTDTQYF. The CDR3 coding sequence is TGTGCCAGCAGCCAACGGTACACAGATACGCAGTATTTT.

The chain joins TRBV7-6 to TRBJ2-1, with 12 bases that match TRBD2. Per germline, CDR1 SGHVS and CDR2 FNYEAQ. V was pared by 0 bases and J by 0 bases, with 12 bases of the junction left unmatched. The CDR3 contains 21 residues. CDR3 in DNA: TGTGCCAGCAGCTTAGCGAGGGTGGCTAGCGGGAGGGAGAGCTCCTACAATGAGCAGTTCTTC. As protein: CASSLARVASGRESSYNEQFF.